This TCR beta chain was identified during a study of CD8+CD57+ T cells in acquired aplastic anemia. Across the study: When averaged, DNA from sorted CD4+ and CD8+ cells came to 3.2 ug.

This CDR3 is built from 15 residues. Between the trimmed V and J ends, which lost 2 bases and 2 bases, there was a span of 10 bases. Germline CDR1 and CDR2: LNHDA and SQIVND (reference sequence). This clonotype was seen a few times. The use of genomic DNA as template underpinned the TCR beta VDJ and CDR3 profiling. Each CDR3 protein is one row after TCRdb ran MiXCR on the reads. This table holds around 230,000 distinct CDR3 sequences, over 60% found once. V usage is TRBV19 and J usage is TRBJ2-1; weak D call: TRBD1 (5 bases). This clonotype originated in a human donor in good health. The sequencing input was sorted CD4+, CD8+, or CD8+CD57+ T cells (not recorded which) from PBMCs. The CDR3: CASSIQGFPYNEQFF. CDR3 DNA sequence: TGTGCCAGTAGTATACAGGGTTTTCCCTACAATGAGCAGTTCTTC.